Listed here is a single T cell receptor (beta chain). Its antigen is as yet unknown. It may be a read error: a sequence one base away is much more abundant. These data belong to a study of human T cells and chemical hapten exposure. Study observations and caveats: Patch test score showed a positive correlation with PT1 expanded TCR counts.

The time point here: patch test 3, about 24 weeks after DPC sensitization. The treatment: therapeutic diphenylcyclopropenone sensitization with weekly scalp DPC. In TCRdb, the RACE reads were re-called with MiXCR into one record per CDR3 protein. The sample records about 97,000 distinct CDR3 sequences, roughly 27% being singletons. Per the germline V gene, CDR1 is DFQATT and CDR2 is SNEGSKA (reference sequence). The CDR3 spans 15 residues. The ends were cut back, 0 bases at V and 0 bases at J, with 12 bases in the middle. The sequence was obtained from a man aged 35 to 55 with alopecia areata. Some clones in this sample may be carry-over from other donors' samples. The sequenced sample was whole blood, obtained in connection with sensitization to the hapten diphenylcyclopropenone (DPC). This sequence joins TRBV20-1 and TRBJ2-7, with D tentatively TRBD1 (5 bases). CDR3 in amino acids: CSARDRGTGSYEQYF. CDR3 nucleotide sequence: TGCAGTGCTAGAGATCGAGGAACAGGCTCCTACGAGCAGTACTTC.